Following are 20 T cell receptor beta chains from one sample sequenced in a study of a mutant IDH1 vaccine in newly diagnosed glioma. Time point reported: week 5, during vaccination. Alongside topical imiquimod, each dose of vaccine comprised 300 ug of mutant IDH1 20-mer peptide. The antigens these receptors bind are not known. The data were produced by immunoSEQ multiplex PCR, yet TCRdb's version contains in-frame clones alone and is incomplete. The sample has around 51,000 clones, about three quarters seen once. This specimen consisted of PBMCs, obtained from a glioma patient whose treatment included an IDH1 peptide vaccine. These TCRs come from a middle-aged woman with glioma.

The J gene is TRBJ2-6, the V gene TRBV11-2; 10 positions agree with TRBD1. The CDR3 is 16 residues long. From germline, CDR1 is SGHAT and CDR2 FQNNGV. V was pared by 7 bases and J by 0 bases, with 3 bases of the junction left unmatched. CDR3 DNA sequence: TGTGCCAGCATGGGGACAGGGGCCTCTGGGGCCAACGTCCTGACTTTC. Amino acids: CASMGTGASGANVLTF.

The chain carries TRBV6-5 and TRBJ2-1; D is ambiguous. This CDR3 is 12 amino acids long. V was clipped by 2 bases and J by 9 bases, with 8 bases between them. Germline V gene lookup returns CDR1 MNHEY and CDR2 SVGAGI. CDR3 in DNA: TGTGCCAGCAGTTACCTTACTGGTGAGCAGTTCTTC. Translation gives CASSYLTGEQFF.

This sequence joins TRBV2 and TRBJ2-3; D is perhaps TRBD2 (6 bases). CDR3 length: 11 residues. Germline V gene data show CDR1 as SNHLY and CDR2 as FYNNEI. V lost 8 bases and J 10 bases, leaving 13 bases between the germline ends. The DNA of the CDR3 is TGTGCCAGCGGAGGGGCGGGCCCGCAGTATTTT. Amino acid sequence: CASGGAGPQYF.

This clone is a singleton in its sample. V is TRBV14 and J is TRBJ2-7; D possibly corresponds to TRBD1 (6 bases). The CDR3 sequence is 16 residues long. V dropped 3 bases and J dropped 3 bases, with 18 bases sitting between them. CDR1 and CDR2 from the germline V gene are SGHDN and FVKESK. The DNA of the CDR3 is TGTGCCAGCAGCCAGCTAGCCGGGACAACAATCTACGAGCAGTACTTC. Translating it yields CASSQLAGTTIYEQYF.

This chain connects TRBV4-1 to TRBJ2-7, with D possibly matching TRBD2 (6 bases). The length of the CDR3 is 15 residues. V was cut by 4 bases and J by 2 bases, with 15 bases left in between. The germline CDR1 and CDR2 sequences are MGHRA and YSYEKL. In DNA, the CDR3 is TGCGCCAGCAGCCTGGCGGCGGGGACCACCTACGAGCAGTACTTC. Amino acid sequence: CASSLAAGTTYEQYF.

V usage is TRBV6-6 and J usage is TRBJ1-4; D remains ambiguous. Trimming cost V 6 bases and J 11 bases, with 13 bases left between them. This CDR3 contains 12 residues. The germline CDR1 and CDR2 sequences are MNHNY and SVGAGI (reference sequence). The CDR3 spells CASRRLLEKLFF. The DNA for the CDR3 is TGTGCCAGCAGGAGGCTTCTGGAGAAACTGTTTTTT.

This clone was counted a few times. In DNA form, the CDR3 reads TGTGCCAGCATGAATCCGGGACGGACGAGGACTGAAGCTTTCTTT. It specifies CASMNPGRTRTEAFF. This sequence joins TRBV2 and TRBJ1-1, with D perhaps matching TRBD1 (5 bases). The CDR3 spans 15 residues. CDR1 and CDR2 from the germline V gene are SNHLY and FYNNEI. V lost 7 bases and J 5 bases, leaving 20 bases between the germline ends.

This rearrangement joins TRBV19 to TRBJ1-1; TRBD1 matches at 7 bases. CDR1 and CDR2 (germline): LNHDA, SQIVND (reference sequence). This CDR3 is 14 amino acids long. V shed 7 bases, J shed 6 bases, and the junction held 11 bases outside the gene matches. Here the CDR3 reads CASTTQGRKSEAFF. CDR3 bases: TGTGCCAGTACAACACAGGGGCGGAAGTCTGAAGCTTTCTTT.

The rearrangement links TRBV30 to TRBJ1-6, with D perhaps matching TRBD1 (5 bases). In germline, CDR1 is GTSNPN, CDR2 SVGIG (reference sequence). V dropped 4 bases and J dropped 8 bases, with 12 bases sitting between them. The CDR3 is made up of 13 amino acids. In nucleotides, the CDR3 is TGTGCCTGGAAACGACAAGGGGATTCACCCCTCCACTTT. This sequence encodes CAWKRQGDSPLHF.

This clone was picked up a small number of times. This sequence joins TRBV7-9 and TRBJ1-3; D gene unclear. Germline V lookup: CDR1 SEHNR, CDR2 FQNEAQ (reference sequence). The CDR3 consists of 13 residues. Trimming removed 5 bases at V and 5 bases at J, with 10 bases between. The DNA for the CDR3 is TGTGCCAGCAGCCCTGGAACGCGAAACACCATATATTTT. Translation gives CASSPGTRNTIYF.

V usage is TRBV6-5 and J usage is TRBJ1-1, with D perhaps matching TRBD1 (6 bases). Germline CDR1 MNHEY, CDR2 SVGAGI. The CDR3 consists of 14 residues. V gave up 6 bases and J gave up 0 bases, with 11 bases separating them. CDR3 coding DNA: TGTGCCAGCAGCTTGGACAGATTGAACACTGAAGCTTTCTTT. Its translation is CASSLDRLNTEAFF.

The rearrangement links TRBV30 to TRBJ2-7; 9 positions match TRBD2. CDR3 length equals 17 residues. V lost 1 base to trimming and J lost 3 bases; unmatched junction nucleotides: 13. Germline V gives CDR1 GTSNPN, CDR2 SVGIG (reference sequence). CDR3 region: CAWSENHGLAGNYEQYF. The CDR3 nucleotides are TGTGCCTGGAGTGAGAATCATGGCCTAGCGGGGAACTACGAGCAGTACTTC.

This chain connects TRBV2 to TRBJ2-2; D is perhaps TRBD2 (5 bases). CDR3 size: 16 residues. Germline-derived CDR1 and CDR2 are SNHLY and FYNNEI. The germline V and J ends were trimmed by 6 bases and 5 bases, with 19 bases remaining between them. CDR3 DNA sequence: TGTGCCAGCAGCCGCCGGAGGCTCCTTGGGACCGGGGAGCTGTTTTTT. This sequence encodes CASSRRRLLGTGELFF.

The V call is TRBV6-5, the J call TRBJ2-5, with D maybe TRBD1 (5 bases). Trimming stripped 2 bases from V and 7 bases from J, with 11 bases between. Germline V CDR1 and CDR2: MNHEY, SVGAGI. CDR3 size: 13 residues. CDR3 amino acids: CASSYAGQGTQYF. The CDR3 coding sequence is TGTGCCAGCAGTTACGCAGGTCAGGGGACCCAGTACTTC.

The chain employs TRBV15 and TRBJ2-3, with TRBD2 matching 11 bases. CDR1 is LNHNV and CDR2 is YYDKDF in the germline V gene (reference sequence). The V gene end was trimmed by 0 bases and the J gene end by 4 bases; junction bases not matched to a gene: 3. This CDR3 comprises 16 residues. CDR3 protein: CATSRDTSGGPDTQYF. The CDR3, as DNA: TGTGCCACCAGCAGAGATACTAGCGGGGGCCCAGATACGCAGTATTTT.

The V call is TRBV5-4, the J call TRBJ2-4; a weak D match, TRBD1 (5 bases). CDR3 length: 14 amino acids. Germline V gene sequence: CDR1 SGHNT, CDR2 YYREEE (reference sequence). V shed 3 bases and J shed 3 bases, with 10 bases lying between them. In DNA form, the CDR3 reads TGTGCCAGCAGCTCGCAAGGGGACAAAAACATTCAGTACTTC. It yields the protein CASSSQGDKNIQYF.

As regards this clone: Other DNA sequences in the same sample also yield this CDR3. The genes are TRBV7-2 and TRBJ1-2, with 8 positions matching TRBD1. The CDR3 extends over 16 amino acids. Germline CDR1 SGHTA, CDR2 FQGNSA. The junction had 9 bases not matched to a gene; V was cut back by 5 bases and J by 1 base. The DNA of the CDR3 is TGTGCCAGCAGCCTCAGGGGGCTTCCGATTAACTATGGCTACACCTTC. This sequence encodes CASSLRGLPINYGYTF.

The chain combines TRBV10-1 with TRBJ2-3, with D tentatively TRBD1 (6 bases). From germline, CDR1 is WNHNN and CDR2 SYGVQD (reference sequence). This CDR3 is 16 amino acids long. Trimming took 4 bases from V and 1 from J, leaving 15 bases between them. DNA for the CDR3: TGCGCCAGCAGTGGGGGGCAGGACTGGGGCACAGATACGCAGTATTTT. Amino acid sequence: CASSGGQDWGTDTQYF.

This sequence joins TRBV9 and TRBJ2-3, with D possibly TRBD2 on 7 matching bases. Trimming removed 1 base from V and 2 bases from J, with 8 bases in between. This CDR3 spans 14 amino acids. Per the germline V gene, CDR1 is SGDLS and CDR2 is YYNGEE. The CDR3 DNA reads as TGTGCCAGCAGCGTACGGGGGGCCACAGATACGCAGTATTTT. This translates into CASSVRGATDTQYF.

The V and J genes are TRBV7-2 and TRBJ2-7; D unclear. The V and J ends lost 2 bases and 7 bases respectively, with 12 bases between them. CDR1 is SGHTA, CDR2 FQGNSA, per germline. The CDR3 has 13 residues. For the CDR3, the DNA is TGTGCCAGCAGCTTAACGTGGGTGGGGGAGCAGTACTTC. Translated, it gives CASSLTWVGEQYF.